Below are 5 T cell receptor beta chains sequenced from a single sample in a study of blood T cells in healthy people across ages. Primed by a sample-barcoded 5' primer and a J-beta primer mix, a second PCR proceeded for about 6 to 11 cycles. Each CDR3 protein gets one entry after TCRdb re-called the 5' RACE reads with MiXCR. The sample includes 1.2 million to 1.5 million distinct CDR3 sequences, approximately 42% seen only once; the top ten take 6.5% to 10%. The sequenced sample was blood. The receptors derive from a woman between 18 and 29 years old in good health.

At least ten counts were recorded for this clonotype. J is TRBJ1-4 and V is TRBV7-2; the match to TRBD1 covers 9 bases. Germline values: CDR1 SGHTA, CDR2 FQGNSA. The length of the CDR3 is 15 residues. J was trimmed by 4 bases and V by 1 base; bases with no gene match: 1. The CDR3 spells CASSLGDRDNEKLFF. Here the CDR3 DNA reads TGTGCCAGCAGCTTAGGGGACAGGGATAATGAAAAACTGTTTTTT.

The V call is TRBV2, the J call TRBJ2-1, with a tentative D call TRBD2 (6 bases). Germline V gene data show CDR1 as SNHLY and CDR2 as FYNNEI. There are 20 residues in the CDR3. The germline V and J ends were trimmed by 6 bases and 0 bases, with 27 bases remaining between them. The CDR3, as DNA: TGTGCCAGCAGGGGGGGTCTGTTGGAGCCTAATTTTAGCTCCTACAATGAGCAGTTCTTC. This codes for CASRGGLLEPNFSSYNEQFF.

V usage is TRBV18 and J usage is TRBJ2-7; 8 bases fit TRBD1. With V trimmed by 0 bases and J by 0 bases, 13 bases remained unmatched. The CDR3 contains 19 residues. Germline V gene sequence: CDR1 KGHSH, CDR2 LQKENI. In nucleotides, the CDR3 is TGTGCCAGCTCACCACCGACAGCGACAGGGGAAAAGAGCTCCTACGAGCAGTACTTC. Amino acid sequence: CASSPPTATGEKSSYEQYF.

This clonotype was counted only a few times. The chain has TRBV20-1 and TRBJ2-5, with 14 bases fitting TRBD2. The J call may be incorrect, as the DNA end agrees better with TRBJ2-7. CDR3 length: 15 residues. Germline V gene sequence: CDR1 DFQATT, CDR2 SNEGSKA (reference sequence). The CDR3 coding sequence is TGCAGTGCTAGAATTTTAGGACTAGCGGGGGGCGAGCAGTACTTC. Translation: CSARILGLAGGEQYF.

The chain couples TRBV7-8 to TRBJ2-5; D is perhaps TRBD1 (5 bases). The CDR3 has 14 residues. V shed 1 base and J shed 11 bases, with 17 bases lying between them. The germline V gene has CDR1 SGHVS and CDR2 FQNEAQ. The CDR3 DNA reads as TGTGCCAGCAGCTTAGTCCCCGGACACAATGAGCAGTACTTC. Its translation is CASSLVPGHNEQYF.